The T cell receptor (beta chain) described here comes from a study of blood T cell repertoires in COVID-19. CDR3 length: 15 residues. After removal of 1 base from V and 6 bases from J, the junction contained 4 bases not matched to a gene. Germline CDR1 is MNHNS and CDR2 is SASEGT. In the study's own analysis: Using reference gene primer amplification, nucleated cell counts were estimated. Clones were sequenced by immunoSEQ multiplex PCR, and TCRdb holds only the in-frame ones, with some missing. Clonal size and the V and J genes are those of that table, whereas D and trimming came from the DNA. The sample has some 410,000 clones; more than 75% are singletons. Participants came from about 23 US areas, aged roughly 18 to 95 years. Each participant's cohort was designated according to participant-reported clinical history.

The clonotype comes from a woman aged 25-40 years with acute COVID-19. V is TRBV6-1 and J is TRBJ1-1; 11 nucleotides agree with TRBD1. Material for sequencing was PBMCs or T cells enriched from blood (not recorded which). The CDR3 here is CASSEDGTGGAEAFF. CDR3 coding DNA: TGTGCCAGCAGTGAAGACGGGACAGGGGGAGCTGAAGCTTTCTTT.